This entry features one T cell receptor beta chain sequence. This clonotype was seen many times. It lacks a known antigen. The input lacks base qualities; no much larger clone sits a single base away. This sample was included in a study of neurological immune-mediated disorders (dated by TCRdb to about 2019). Background on the whole study: Peripheral blood TCR-beta repertoires from patients with HTLV-I-associated myelopathy (HAM/TSP), patients with multiple sclerosis, and healthy controls were compared in the study using UMI-based sequencing. Longitudinal samples, technical triplicates and paired sorted CD4+ and CD8+ T-cell subsets, alongside PBMC samples, were included among the approximately 98 TCR-beta libraries. Longitudinal HAM/TSP and healthy donors were sampled at 3 time-points each (about 3-40 month intervals). The cohort included 60 to 70 subjects: approximately 15 with HAM/TSP, around 34 with multiple sclerosis, and approximately 20 healthy controls.

cDNA was synthesized by template-switch 5'RACE using a primer with a 10-nucleotide random unique molecular identifier that tagged each TCR transcript. Over 180 million TCR-beta sequences, covering 15-18 subjects, were produced in each sequencing run. The RNeasy kit was used to extract total RNA. The KAPA Real-time Library Amplification kit was used to amplify TCR-beta VDJ regions with primers for the TCR constant region and the 5'RACE anchor. A first PCR added sample indexes and Illumina adaptors, and a second PCR then raised library yield. The roughly 650 bp TCR product was size-selected on a 2% E-gel SizeSelection system after Ampure bead purification. Before pooling, library quality was assessed on a Bioanalyzer, concentration was determined with Qubit, and library quantification was performed with the Kapa Library Quantification kit. Paired-end 2 x 150 bp sequencing of the libraries was performed on an Illumina HiSeq 2500. To increase sequence diversity, about 25-31% phiX was spiked into each library pool. Regarding the original processing steps: Quality-filtered reads were processed with the UMI-based MiGEC pipeline, which removed over 80% of raw TCR sequences during error correction. VDJ genes were aligned to IMGT germline references, and clonotypes were defined by unique CDR3 amino acid sequence plus V-J genes. Clonal expansion, Shannon diversity and CDR3 relatedness (CalcPairwiseDistances, ClusterSamples) were evaluated with VDJtools, and phylogenetic trees were built with CLCbio workbench. Expanded clones were defined as having at least 8 unique UMIs, based on coefficient-of-variation modelling across technical triplicates. The public reads were reprocessed in TCRdb via fastp at Q25 and MiXCR, keeping in-frame beta chains. For every CDR3 protein sequence, its rows merge into one entry that carries the most common genes and DNA. TCRdb, rather than the study authors, made the V and J calls. The sample table lists over 55,000 distinct CDR3 sequences, 9.5% to 13% of them with a count of one. Together, the top ten hold around a tenth of the sample.

Broad study findings and their caveats: The highest TCR clonal expansion was observed in HAM/TSP patients, whereas the lowest was observed in MS patients, even when compared with healthy controls. No identical CDR3 amino acid sequences were shared among expanded clones across subjects, suggesting private TCR-beta repertoires in all groups.

The time point label, read with the paper, signifies: longitudinal time-point 1 (baseline). The healthy controls were volunteers from a blood bank in Maryland, USA. Unsorted PBMC libraries were generated from 2 million PBMCs stored in RNAlater at -80 °C until RNA extraction. Peripheral blood was subjected to Ficoll-Hypaque density gradient centrifugation to isolate PBMCs, which were then cryopreserved in liquid nitrogen. Sequences SGHDN (CDR1) and FVKESK (CDR2) are obtained from the germline V gene. Deletion took 0 bases off V and 8 bases off J, with a span of 17 bases between the germline ends. Including the terminal cysteine and phenylalanine, the CDR3 comprises 16 residues. Kept here is only the CDR3 DNA, which spans 48 bases and is read in frame from base 1.

The V and J genes are TRBV14 and TRBJ2-1; the D gene is perhaps TRBD2, on 6 matching bases. The sequenced material came from PBMCs. The sequence came from a man aged 25 to 40 in good health. At the DNA level, the sequence is TGTGCCAGCAGCCAAGATTTAGGGCTAGGAGGGGATGAGCAGTTCTTC. It translates as CASSQDLGLGGDEQFF. With all but the CDR3 taken from the reference TRBV14 and TRBJ2-1 genes, the full variable domain is: EAGVTQFPSHSVIEKGQTVTLRCDPISGHDNLYWYRRVMGKEIKFLLHFVKESKQDESGMPNNRFLAERTGGTYSTLKVQPAELEDSGVYFCASSQDLGLGGDEQFFGPGTRLTVL.